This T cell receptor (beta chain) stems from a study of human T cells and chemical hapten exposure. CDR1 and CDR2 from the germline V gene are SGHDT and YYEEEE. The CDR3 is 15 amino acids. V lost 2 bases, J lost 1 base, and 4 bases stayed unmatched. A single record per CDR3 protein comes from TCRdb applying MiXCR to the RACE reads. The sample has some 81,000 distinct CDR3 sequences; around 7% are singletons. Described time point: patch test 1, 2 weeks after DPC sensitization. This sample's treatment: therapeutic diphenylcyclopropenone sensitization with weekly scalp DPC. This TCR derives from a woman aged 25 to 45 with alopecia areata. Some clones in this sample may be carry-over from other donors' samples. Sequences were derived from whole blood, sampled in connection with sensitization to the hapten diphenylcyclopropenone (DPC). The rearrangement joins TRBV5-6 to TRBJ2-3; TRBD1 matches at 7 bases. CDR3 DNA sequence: TGTGCCAGCAGCTTAAGAGGACAGGGCACAGATACGCAGTATTTT. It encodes CASSLRGQGTDTQYF.